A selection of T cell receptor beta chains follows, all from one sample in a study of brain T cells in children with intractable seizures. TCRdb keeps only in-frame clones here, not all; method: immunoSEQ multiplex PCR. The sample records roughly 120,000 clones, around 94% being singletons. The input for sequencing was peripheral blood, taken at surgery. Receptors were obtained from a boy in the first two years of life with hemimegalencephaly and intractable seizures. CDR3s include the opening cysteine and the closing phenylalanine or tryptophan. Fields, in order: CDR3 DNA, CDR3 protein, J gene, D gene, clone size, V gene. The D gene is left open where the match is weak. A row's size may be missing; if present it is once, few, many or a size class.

CDR3 DNA: TGTGCCAGCAGCCTAGCGGGAGGGAACAATGAGCAGTTCTTC
CDR3 protein: CASSLAGGNNEQFF
J gene: TRBJ2-1
D gene: TRBD2
clone size: .
V gene: TRBV7-9

CDR3 DNA: TGTGCCACCAGCAGAGAGGAAGGGATATCAATGAACACTGAAGCTTTCTTT
CDR3 protein: CATSREEGISMNTEAFF
J gene: TRBJ1-1
D gene: .
clone size: .
V gene: TRBV15

CDR3 DNA: TGCAGCGTTGAACCTCAAGGTAGCACTGAAGCTTTCTTT
CDR3 protein: CSVEPQGSTEAFF
J gene: TRBJ1-1
D gene: .
clone size: once
V gene: TRBV29-1

CDR3 DNA: TGTGCCAGCAGTAAATGGACCGGGAGTACCTCCTACGAGCAGTACTTC
CDR3 protein: CASSKWTGSTSYEQYF
J gene: TRBJ2-7
D gene: .
clone size: .
V gene: TRBV6-6

CDR3 DNA: TGTGCCAGCAGTTTATATCACGGCTACGAGCAGTACTTC
CDR3 protein: CASSLYHGYEQYF
J gene: TRBJ2-7
D gene: .
clone size: .
V gene: TRBV28

CDR3 DNA: TGCAGCGTTGCCGGGGGGGCCCATAACTATGGCTACACCTTC
CDR3 protein: CSVAGGAHNYGYTF
J gene: TRBJ1-2
D gene: .
clone size: .
V gene: TRBV29-1

CDR3 DNA: TGTGCCACCAGAGCTGGGGGTACCCAGTACCAAGAGACCCAGTACTTC
CDR3 protein: CATRAGGTQYQETQYF
J gene: TRBJ2-5
D gene: .
clone size: .
V gene: TRBV15

CDR3 DNA: TGTGCCAGCAGTTACGCCCGACCCTCTGGGGCCAACGTCCTGACTTTC
CDR3 protein: CASSYARPSGANVLTF
J gene: TRBJ2-6
D gene: .
clone size: .
V gene: TRBV6-6

CDR3 DNA: TGCGCCAGCAGCCAAGATCAATACTTTGGACTAGGCTACAATGAGCAGTTCTTC
CDR3 protein: CASSQDQYFGLGYNEQFF
J gene: TRBJ2-1
D gene: TRBD2
clone size: .
V gene: TRBV4-1

CDR3 DNA: TGCAGCGTTGAGGGCAGAGGGACCAAGGCCGGGGAGCTGTTTTTT
CDR3 protein: CSVEGRGTKAGELFF
J gene: TRBJ2-2
D gene: .
clone size: .
V gene: TRBV29-1

CDR3 DNA: TGTGCCAGCAGTCGACCGTTTCCTACTTCCACAGATACGCAGTATTTT
CDR3 protein: CASSRPFPTSTDTQYF
J gene: TRBJ2-3
D gene: .
clone size: .
V gene: TRBV6-6

CDR3 DNA: TGTGCCAGCTCACCTGGGCTGACCGGGGAGCTGTTTTTT
CDR3 protein: CASSPGLTGELFF
J gene: TRBJ2-2
D gene: .
clone size: .
V gene: TRBV18

CDR3 DNA: TGTGCCAGCACCCCCTTCGGGGGGTCCTACGAGCAGTACTTC
CDR3 protein: CASTPFGGSYEQYF
J gene: TRBJ2-7
D gene: TRBD2
clone size: .
V gene: TRBV6-5

CDR3 DNA: TGTGCCAGCAGTTACTTAGGGGTAGCGGGAGGGAATGAGCAGTTCTTC
CDR3 protein: CASSYLGVAGGNEQFF
J gene: TRBJ2-1
D gene: TRBD2
clone size: .
V gene: TRBV6-6

CDR3 DNA: TGTGCCAGCAGTTATAGCGGGCCAGATACGCAGTATTTT
CDR3 protein: CASSYSGPDTQYF
J gene: TRBJ2-3
D gene: TRBD2
clone size: .
V gene: TRBV6-5

CDR3 DNA: TGTGCCAGTAGCGAAAGGTGGGACCCCAGCTCCTACGAGCAGTACTTC
CDR3 protein: CASSERWDPSSYEQYF
J gene: TRBJ2-7
D gene: .
clone size: .
V gene: TRBV19

CDR3 DNA: TGTGCCAGCAGCCCTTTGACGCGAGGGAATGAGCAGTTCTTC
CDR3 protein: CASSPLTRGNEQFF
J gene: TRBJ2-1
D gene: .
clone size: .
V gene: TRBV27

CDR3 DNA: TGTGCCAGCAGCGTAACCCCCTACACAGATACGCAGTATTTT
CDR3 protein: CASSVTPYTDTQYF
J gene: TRBJ2-3
D gene: .
clone size: .
V gene: TRBV9

CDR3 DNA: TGTGCCACACAGGGGGCCAACACTGAAGCTTTCTTT
CDR3 protein: CATQGANTEAFF
J gene: TRBJ1-1
D gene: TRBD1
clone size: .
V gene: TRBV28

CDR3 DNA: TGTGCCAGCAGGGCACCTCTTGGCTATGGCTACACCTTC
CDR3 protein: CASRAPLGYGYTF
J gene: TRBJ1-2
D gene: .
clone size: .
V gene: TRBV28

CDR3 DNA: TGTGCCAGTAGCGAATGGGCACTAGCGGGAGCGGCCAATCGAGGCACAGATACGCAGTATTTT
CDR3 protein: CASSEWALAGAANRGTDTQYF
J gene: TRBJ2-3
D gene: TRBD2
clone size: .
V gene: TRBV19

CDR3 DNA: TGTGCCAGCACTTGGGGCAGCCTCACAGATACGCAGTATTTT
CDR3 protein: CASTWGSLTDTQYF
J gene: TRBJ2-3
D gene: .
clone size: .
V gene: TRBV6-5

CDR3 DNA: TGTGCCAGCAGCTTAACCGTTACTAGCGGGAGATACAATGAGCAGTTCTTC
CDR3 protein: CASSLTVTSGRYNEQFF
J gene: TRBJ2-1
D gene: TRBD2
clone size: .
V gene: TRBV7-3

CDR3 DNA: TGTGCCAGTAGTATTAGGGGGACAGGGGGCGGCAATCAGCCCCAGCATTTT
CDR3 protein: CASSIRGTGGGNQPQHF
J gene: TRBJ1-5
D gene: TRBD1
clone size: few
V gene: TRBV19

CDR3 DNA: TGTGCCAGTAGTATAGTGACAGCCTATAATTCACCCCTCCACTTT
CDR3 protein: CASSIVTAYNSPLHF
J gene: TRBJ1-6
D gene: .
clone size: once
V gene: TRBV19

CDR3 DNA: TGCGCCAGCAGCTTGGATCCGGGATCCTACGAGCAGTACTTC
CDR3 protein: CASSLDPGSYEQYF
J gene: TRBJ2-7
D gene: .
clone size: .
V gene: TRBV5-1

CDR3 DNA: TGTGCCAGCAGTTTATGGGGGGAGGGGCGGAACGAGCAGTACTTC
CDR3 protein: CASSLWGEGRNEQYF
J gene: TRBJ2-7
D gene: TRBD2
clone size: .
V gene: TRBV28

CDR3 DNA: TGTGCCAGCAGTCTAATGGTTCGGGAGTGGACCTACAATGAGCAGTTCTTC
CDR3 protein: CASSLMVREWTYNEQFF
J gene: TRBJ2-1
D gene: .
clone size: .
V gene: TRBV28

CDR3 DNA: TGTGCCAGCAGCGGGACAGGTAGCCCAGATACGCAGTATTTT
CDR3 protein: CASSGTGSPDTQYF
J gene: TRBJ2-3
D gene: TRBD1
clone size: .
V gene: TRBV2

CDR3 DNA: TGTGCCAGCAGTTGGGCTAACTATGGCTACACCTTC
CDR3 protein: CASSWANYGYTF
J gene: TRBJ1-2
D gene: .
clone size: .
V gene: TRBV6-2/TRBV6-3

CDR3 DNA: TGTGCCAGCAGCTTATGGGTGTATGGCTACACCTTC
CDR3 protein: CASSLWVYGYTF
J gene: TRBJ1-2
D gene: .
clone size: .
V gene: TRBV13

CDR3 DNA: TGTGCCAGCAGCCAAGATCTTGGGAGGGAAGCTTTCTTT
CDR3 protein: CASSQDLGREAFF
J gene: TRBJ1-1
D gene: .
clone size: .
V gene: TRBV4-2

CDR3 DNA: TGCGCCAGCAGCTTGGCTAGCGGGAGGGCCAATGAGCAGTTCTTC
CDR3 protein: CASSLASGRANEQFF
J gene: TRBJ2-1
D gene: TRBD2
clone size: .
V gene: TRBV5-1

CDR3 DNA: TGTGCCAGCAGCTTCCGTGGTGGGGGAGGGCCGGAGACCCAGTACTTC
CDR3 protein: CASSFRGGGGPETQYF
J gene: TRBJ2-5
D gene: TRBD2
clone size: .
V gene: TRBV9

CDR3 DNA: TGTGCCTGGAGTGTACGCTACAATGAGCAGTTCTTC
CDR3 protein: CAWSVRYNEQFF
J gene: TRBJ2-1
D gene: .
clone size: once
V gene: TRBV30

CDR3 DNA: TGTGCCAGCAGCTTAGGTTACAGGGATGGACGGACTGAAGCTTTCTTT
CDR3 protein: CASSLGYRDGRTEAFF
J gene: TRBJ1-1
D gene: .
clone size: .
V gene: TRBV7-9

CDR3 DNA: TGTGCCAGCAGCCCGGGACTAGCGGGAGATAACTACGAGCAGTACTTC
CDR3 protein: CASSPGLAGDNYEQYF
J gene: TRBJ2-7
D gene: TRBD2
clone size: .
V gene: TRBV2

CDR3 DNA: TGTGCCAGCAGCAAAGGGACGGGCAGGGGGCGCGAGCCAGAGACCCAGTACTTC
CDR3 protein: CASSKGTGRGREPETQYF
J gene: TRBJ2-5
D gene: .
clone size: .
V gene: TRBV21-1

CDR3 DNA: TGTGCCAGTAGTATACTAGGACATTCCTCCTACAATGAGCAGTTCTTC
CDR3 protein: CASSILGHSSYNEQFF
J gene: TRBJ2-1
D gene: .
clone size: .
V gene: TRBV19

CDR3 DNA: TGTGCCAGCAGCTCATCGGGGGGCACTTGGTATGGCTACACCTTC
CDR3 protein: CASSSSGGTWYGYTF
J gene: TRBJ1-2
D gene: .
clone size: .
V gene: TRBV7-9

CDR3 DNA: TGTGCCAGCAGTCCGACAGCGTCTACCCATGGCTACACCTTC
CDR3 protein: CASSPTASTHGYTF
J gene: TRBJ1-2
D gene: .
clone size: .
V gene: TRBV28

CDR3 DNA: TGTGCCAGCTCACCTTCCTTAGACAGGGCTGGCTACACCTTC
CDR3 protein: CASSPSLDRAGYTF
J gene: TRBJ1-2
D gene: TRBD1
clone size: .
V gene: TRBV18

CDR3 DNA: TGTGCCAGCAGTTCCGACTTATTCACAGATACGCAGTATTTT
CDR3 protein: CASSSDLFTDTQYF
J gene: TRBJ2-3
D gene: .
clone size: .
V gene: TRBV6-5

CDR3 DNA: TGCGCCAGCAGCTTGGTTCCTGCCCCCCCCTACGAGCAGTACTTC
CDR3 protein: CASSLVPAPPYEQYF
J gene: TRBJ2-7
D gene: .
clone size: .
V gene: TRBV5-1

CDR3 DNA: TGTGCCAGCAGCTTGGGAGAAAGGGTAGAGACCCAGTACTTC
CDR3 protein: CASSLGERVETQYF
J gene: TRBJ2-5
D gene: .
clone size: .
V gene: TRBV5-6

CDR3 DNA: TGTGCCAGCAGCTTAGCGAGCGGACTAGCGGGAGTAGATACGCAGTATTTT
CDR3 protein: CASSLASGLAGVDTQYF
J gene: TRBJ2-3
D gene: TRBD2
clone size: .
V gene: TRBV11-1

CDR3 DNA: TGTGCCAGCAGACATACAGGGTATGAGCAGTTCTTC
CDR3 protein: CASRHTGYEQFF
J gene: TRBJ2-1
D gene: .
clone size: once
V gene: TRBV7-8

CDR3 DNA: TGTGCCTGGAGTGTAAGCGGTTATTCCTACGAGCAGTACTTC
CDR3 protein: CAWSVSGYSYEQYF
J gene: TRBJ2-7
D gene: .
clone size: .
V gene: TRBV30

CDR3 DNA: TGTGCCAGCATCGAGACAGGGTTTCGGGCTTTCTTT
CDR3 protein: CASIETGFRAFF
J gene: TRBJ1-1
D gene: TRBD1
clone size: .
V gene: TRBV2

CDR3 DNA: TGTGCCAGCTCACCAATGAACACTGAAGCTTTCTTT
CDR3 protein: CASSPMNTEAFF
J gene: TRBJ1-1
D gene: .
clone size: .
V gene: TRBV18

CDR3 DNA: TGTGCCAGTAGTATTGTGGGAATGAGAACGCGACACACAGATACGCAGTATTTT
CDR3 protein: CASSIVGMRTRHTDTQYF
J gene: TRBJ2-3
D gene: .
clone size: .
V gene: TRBV19

CDR3 DNA: TGTGCCAGCAGTGCCATGAGTAGTACCGGGGAGCTGTTTTTT
CDR3 protein: CASSAMSSTGELFF
J gene: TRBJ2-2
D gene: .
clone size: once
V gene: TRBV6-4

CDR3 DNA: TGCGCCAGCAGCCTACAGGGGTTAGGGAACACTGAAGCTTTCTTT
CDR3 protein: CASSLQGLGNTEAFF
J gene: TRBJ1-1
D gene: TRBD1
clone size: .
V gene: TRBV5-1

CDR3 DNA: TGCGCCAGCAGCCAAACAGCGGTCTCCTACAATGAGCAGTTCTTC
CDR3 protein: CASSQTAVSYNEQFF
J gene: TRBJ2-1
D gene: .
clone size: once
V gene: TRBV4-1

CDR3 DNA: TGCGCCAGTGGGGGTTATTATCAGGGCGGCAATCAGCCCCAGCATTTT
CDR3 protein: CASGGYYQGGNQPQHF
J gene: TRBJ1-5
D gene: .
clone size: .
V gene: TRBV10-2

CDR3 DNA: TGTGCCAGCAGCTGGGGACGGTTCCAAGAGACCCAGTACTTC
CDR3 protein: CASSWGRFQETQYF
J gene: TRBJ2-5
D gene: .
clone size: .
V gene: TRBV5-4

CDR3 DNA: TGTGCCTGGAATCTCGGCTACACAGATACGCAGTATTTT
CDR3 protein: CAWNLGYTDTQYF
J gene: TRBJ2-3
D gene: .
clone size: .
V gene: TRBV30